Below, 28 T cell receptor beta chains from the same sample are listed, as sequenced in a study of Tregs in tolerant kidney transplant recipients. Only in-frame clones appear in the TCRdb table, and some are missing; sequencing was by immunoSEQ multiplex PCR. This sample has some 47,000 clones; roughly 90% occur once, and the top ten carry 15% to 18%. Recipients received nonmyeloablative bone marrow transplants from related graft donors, with transient mixed chimerism. Sequencing was performed on CD8+ T cells from blood (PBMCs), taken 12 months after the transplant. The receptors here all came from a human patient who received a combined kidney and bone marrow transplant. Some T cells may originate from the graft donor.

The chain is built from TRBV15 and TRBJ2-1; D unresolved. The CDR3 runs to 15 residues. CDR1 and CDR2 from the germline V gene are LNHNV and YYDKDF (reference sequence). Trimming left V 5 bases short and J 3 bases short, with 14 bases between. The CDR3 region has the DNA TGTGCCACCAGCGGCTTAGCATCTCACTACAATGAGCAGTTCTTC. Protein product: CATSGLASHYNEQFF.

The V call is TRBV10-2, the J call TRBJ2-1, with 7 bases fitting TRBD2. The V gene's germline CDR1 is WSHSY and CDR2 SAAADI. The CDR3 totals 16 residues. The junction had 9 bases not matched to a gene; V was cut back by 7 bases and J by 0 bases. This CDR3 is CASTISGPDSYNEQFF. Written as DNA, the CDR3 is TGCGCCAGCACCATTAGCGGGCCCGACTCCTACAATGAGCAGTTCTTC.

The chain couples TRBV11-3 to TRBJ1-1, with D possibly matching TRBD1 (6 bases). The CDR3 covers 14 residues. The V and J ends lost 1 base and 10 bases respectively, with 16 bases between them. Germline CDR1 and CDR2: SGHNT and YENEEA. The CDR3 spells CASSLGGRGHGAFF. The CDR3 bases are TGTGCCAGCAGCTTAGGGGGCAGGGGCCACGGAGCTTTCTTT.

The chain employs TRBV19 and TRBJ2-7; TRBD1 matches 10 bases. The CDR3 length is 16 residues. V shed 4 bases and J 0 bases; nucleotides not matched to a gene: 6. The germline V gene has CDR1 LNHDA and CDR2 SQIVND (reference sequence). The CDR3 nucleotides read TGTGCCAGTAGTACGACAGGGGGCTTTAGCTCCTACGAGCAGTACTTC. As protein: CASSTTGGFSSYEQYF.

The chain is built from TRBV19 and TRBJ1-5, with 7 bases identical to TRBD1. V shed 7 bases, J shed 2 bases, and the junction held 11 bases outside the gene matches. The CDR3 is 16 amino acids. The V gene's germline CDR1 is LNHDA and CDR2 SQIVND (reference sequence). The CDR3 loop reads CASTTRTGGGNQPQHF. CDR3 DNA sequence: TGTGCCAGTACCACAAGGACAGGCGGAGGCAATCAGCCCCAGCATTTT.

Concerning this clone itself: One end of the junction does not line up with germline, which may come from a read error. V is TRBV6-1 and J is TRBJ1-5, with D unclear. Germline loops: CDR1 MNHNS, CDR2 SASEGT. The CDR3 runs to 15 residues. CDR3 sequence reads: CASSANRVFNRPQHF. Here the CDR3 DNA reads TGTGCCAGCAGCGCTAACCGGGTTTTTAATCGGCCCCAGCATTTT.

The V call is TRBV7-6, the J call TRBJ1-4; 9 bases are a match to TRBD1. V lost 0 bases and J lost 6; bases outside the gene matches: 2. CDR1 is SGHVS, CDR2 FNYEAQ, per germline. The CDR3 has 15 residues. Written as DNA, the CDR3 is TGTGCCAGCAGCTTAGCACGGGACAGGGATGAAAAACTGTTTTTT. Translating it yields CASSLARDRDEKLFF.

The V and J genes are TRBV4-3 and TRBJ2-5, with unresolved D. The J call may be mistaken, given a closer DNA end match to TRBJ2-7. CDR1 and CDR2 from the germline V gene are LGHNA and YSLEER. The CDR3 has 15 residues. CDR3 coding DNA: TGCGCCAGCAGCCAAGGGCGGAGCCGAGCCTACGAGCAGTACTTC. Its translation is CASSQGRSRAYEQYF.

The chain links TRBV9 to TRBJ2-6; D not resolved. Germline CDR1 is SGDLS and CDR2 is YYNGEE. V lost 3 bases to trimming and J lost 0 bases, with 22 bases between them. This CDR3 region has 20 residues. The CDR3 is CASSAFPDRGSSSGANVLTF. The CDR3 DNA is TGTGCCAGCAGCGCTTTTCCAGACCGCGGATCTTCCTCTGGGGCCAACGTCCTGACTTTC.

The sample holds one count of this clone. V is TRBV27 and J is TRBJ2-3, with TRBD2 as a possible D gene (5 bases). The CDR3 loop spans 18 amino acids. Germline assignment: CDR1 MNHEY and CDR2 SMNVEV (reference sequence). V was clipped by 0 bases and J by 2 bases, with 18 bases between them. The CDR3 region has the DNA TGTGCCAGCAGTTTATCCGACCTGGCGGGCCTTCCCACAGATACGCAGTATTTT. Translating it yields CASSLSDLAGLPTDTQYF.

This rearrangement joins TRBV28 to TRBJ1-1, with D tentatively TRBD1 (6 bases). Germline CDR1 and CDR2: MDHEN and SYDVKM. There are 17 residues in the CDR3. Trimming shortened V by 8 bases and J by 0 bases, and 22 bases separated the two germline ends. The CDR3 sequence is CASDTGFGGAVNTEAFF. The DNA for the CDR3 is TGTGCCAGCGATACAGGGTTTGGGGGTGCAGTGAACACTGAAGCTTTCTTT.

This clone showed up just a few times. The chain carries TRBV4-1 and TRBJ2-7, with 9 bases aligning to TRBD1. This CDR3 spans 13 amino acids. V lost 7 bases and J lost 5; bases outside the gene matches: 6. CDR1 is MGHRA and CDR2 is YSYEKL in the germline V gene. DNA of the CDR3: TGCGCCAGCATGGGGACAGGGATTCACGAGCAGTACTTC. Translating it yields CASMGTGIHEQYF.

This clone was seen only once. This chain joins TRBV7-9 and TRBJ1-1; TRBD1 agrees at 9 bases. The CDR3 covers 16 residues. The V gene end was trimmed by 1 base and the J gene end by 1 base; junction bases not matched to a gene: 4. Germline V gives CDR1 SEHNR, CDR2 FQNEAQ (reference sequence). Written as DNA, the CDR3 is TGTGCCAGCAGCTTAGGGGACAGGGAATCGAACACTGAAGCTTTCTTT. Residues: CASSLGDRESNTEAFF. The full variable domain, in which reference TRBV7-9 and TRBJ1-1 provide the parts outside the CDR3, is DTGVSQNPRHKITKRGQNVTFRCDPISEHNRLYWYRQTLGQGPEFLTYFQNEAQLEKSRLLSDRFSAERPKGSFSTLEIQRTEQGDSAMYLCASSLGDRESNTEAFFGQGTRLTVV.

This chain links TRBV27 with TRBJ2-2, with a tentative D call TRBD2 (5 bases). V was clipped by 1 base and J by 6 bases, with 12 bases between them. Germline V gene data show CDR1 as MNHEY and CDR2 as SMNVEV (reference sequence). The CDR3 has 15 amino acids. CDR3 sequence: CASSLLRNGAGELFF. CDR3 DNA: TGTGCCAGCAGTTTATTGCGGAACGGGGCCGGGGAGCTGTTTTTT.

The genes are TRBV9 and TRBJ1-1, with D perhaps TRBD1 (5 bases). Germline V gene data show CDR1 as SGDLS and CDR2 as YYNGEE. Trimming took 4 bases from V and 8 from J, leaving 15 bases between them. This CDR3 is 13 amino acids long. CDR3 loop: CASSPGGGYEAFF. The CDR3 DNA sequence: TGTGCCAGCAGCCCCGGGGGAGGATACGAAGCTTTCTTT.

The chain employs TRBV28 and TRBJ2-1; TRBD1 aligns across 7 bases. Germline CDR1 reads MDHEN; CDR2 reads SYDVKM. CDR3 length equals 13 residues. The V gene end was trimmed by 5 bases and the J gene end by 7 bases; junction bases not matched to a gene: 5. The CDR3 DNA sequence: TGTGCCAGCAGTCCGGGGACAGTGAATGAGCAGTTCTTC. It translates to CASSPGTVNEQFF.

Regarding this clone: At the DNA level, this CDR3 is encoded by other sequences in the same sample as well. The V and J genes are TRBV28 and TRBJ1-6, with 8 bases aligning to TRBD1. Germline-derived CDR1 and CDR2 are MDHEN and SYDVKM. This CDR3 comprises 16 residues. V was clipped by 2 bases and J by 4 bases; unmatched bases: 4. CDR3 nucleotide sequence: TGTGCCAGCAGTTTAGGGGACAGGTCTTATAATTCACCCCTCCACTTT. It is translated as CASSLGDRSYNSPLHF.

CDR3 amino acids: CASSVEGGEQYF. CDR3 DNA sequence: TGTGCCAGCAGCGTAGAAGGGGGCGAGCAGTACTTC. V usage is TRBV9 and J usage is TRBJ2-7; D is perhaps TRBD1 (6 bases). The length of the CDR3 is 12 residues. The germline V gene encodes CDR1 SGDLS and CDR2 YYNGEE. The V and J ends lost 0 bases and 6 bases respectively, with 7 bases between them.

The V call is TRBV2, the J call TRBJ2-3; D is perhaps TRBD1 (6 bases). Germline values: CDR1 SNHLY, CDR2 FYNNEI. The CDR3 is 15 amino acids. V lost 3 bases, J lost 2 bases, and 12 bases lay in between. CDR3 sequence (DNA): TGTGCCAGCAGTGACCCACAGGGCGACACAGATACGCAGTATTTT. Encoded protein: CASSDPQGDTDTQYF.

V gene TRBV7-3 combines with J gene TRBJ2-1; no clear D. The V and J ends lost 3 bases and 0 bases respectively, with 9 bases between them. This CDR3 is built from 15 residues. Germline CDR1 and CDR2: SGHTA and FQGTGA. CDR3 sequence: CASSFLVSSYNEQFF. CDR3 coding DNA: TGTGCCAGCAGCTTCCTAGTGAGCTCCTACAATGAGCAGTTCTTC.

The chain couples TRBV5-1 to TRBJ1-1; D remains ambiguous. The germline V gene encodes CDR1 SGHRS and CDR2 YFSETQ. The germline V and J ends were trimmed by 1 base and 1 base, with 5 bases remaining between them. CDR3 length: 13 residues. CDR3 nucleotide sequence: TGCGCCAGCAGCTTGACTGGGAACACTGAAGCTTTCTTT. Translated: CASSLTGNTEAFF. Full variable domain (remainder filled in from reference TRBV5-1 and TRBJ1-1): KAGVTQTPRYLIKTRGQQVTLSCSPISGHRSVSWYQQTPGQGLQFLFEYFSETQRNKGNFPGRFSGRQFSNSRSEMNVSTLELGDSALYLCASSLTGNTEAFFGQGTRLTVV.

The J gene is TRBJ2-7, the V gene TRBV28, with 13 bases that match TRBD2. The CDR3 is made up of 17 amino acids. CDR1 MDHEN and CDR2 SYDVKM come from the germline V gene. Unmatched junction bases numbered 10, after V lost 7 bases and J lost 1 base. CDR3 region: CASNVEGLAGRSYEQYF. CDR3 nucleotide sequence: TGTGCCAGCAACGTAGAGGGACTAGCGGGGAGATCCTACGAGCAGTACTTC.

This clone is categorized as medium-sized (0.01 to 0.1%). The V gene is TRBV11-2, the J gene TRBJ2-1; 9 nucleotides match TRBD1. This CDR3 has 15 residues. Per germline, CDR1 SGHAT and CDR2 FQNNGV. Trimming at V came to 5 bases and at J to 6 bases, leaving 8 bases not matched to a gene. CDR3 region: CASSPRTGVGNEQFF. The CDR3, as DNA: TGTGCCAGCAGCCCGAGGACAGGGGTGGGCAATGAGCAGTTCTTC. The full variable domain, completed using reference TRBV11-2 and TRBJ2-1, is EAGVAQSPRYKIIEKRQSVAFWCNPISGHATLYWYQQILGQGPKLLIQFQNNGVVDDSQLPKDRFSAERLKGVDSTLKIQPAKLEDSAVYLCASSPRTGVGNEQFFGPGTRLTVL.

The chain couples TRBV7-9 to TRBJ2-3, with TRBD1 matching 7 bases. Germline V gives CDR1 SEHNR, CDR2 FQNEAQ (reference sequence). Unmatched junction bases numbered 3, after V lost 1 base and J lost 2 bases. The length of the CDR3 is 15 residues. The CDR3 DNA reads as TGTGCCAGCAGCTTAGACAGGGGAGCCACAGATACGCAGTATTTT. It encodes CASSLDRGATDTQYF.

The chain links TRBV11-3 to TRBJ2-7, with D tentatively TRBD1 (5 bases). CDR1 and CDR2 (germline): SGHNT, YENEEA. The CDR3 has 13 amino acids. V lost 3 bases, J lost 5 bases, and 11 bases lay in between. The CDR3 protein is CASSFWAGNEQYF. The CDR3 bases are TGTGCCAGCAGCTTTTGGGCAGGGAACGAGCAGTACTTC.

The CDR3 nucleotides are TGTGCCAGCAGCTTGCTGTCCTACGAGCAGTACTTC. It encodes CASSLLSYEQYF. This chain joins TRBV5-6 and TRBJ2-7; D is uncertain. The V end lost 1 base, the J end lost 1 base, and 3 bases lay between the germline ends. The CDR3 is 12 amino acids. Germline V gene lookup returns CDR1 SGHDT and CDR2 YYEEEE.

The chain couples TRBV9 to TRBJ2-7; 7 nucleotides match TRBD1. The CDR3 has 15 amino acids. Trimming at V came to 0 bases and at J to 3 bases, leaving 6 bases not matched to a gene. The germline V gene encodes CDR1 SGDLS and CDR2 YYNGEE. CDR3: CASSVGSAGGYEQYF. CDR3 DNA: TGTGCCAGCAGCGTAGGTTCGGCAGGGGGCTACGAGCAGTACTTC.

The chain uses TRBV27 and TRBJ1-5, with a tentative D call TRBD1 (6 bases). The germline V gene encodes CDR1 MNHEY and CDR2 SMNVEV (reference sequence). The CDR3 length is 14 residues. V was trimmed by 2 bases and J by 14 bases, leaving 19 bases between them. The CDR3 DNA follows: TGTGCCAGCAGTTTAGTACAGGGATTACCTGTAGAGCATTTT. This encodes CASSLVQGLPVEHF.